Only a few counts were recorded for the clone carrying this T cell receptor (beta chain). The sample belongs to a study of tumor-infiltrating lymphocytes in primary liver carcinoma. About the research overall: The five patients, who were men and women, ranged in age from 30 to 69 years.

With around 490 ng total RNA as template and a constant-region primer, TCR beta cDNA was made. Three-round nested multiplex PCR performed with slightly modified ARM-PCR produced the TCR beta libraries. In the first two PCR rounds, TRBV1-TRBV30 forward primers were paired with a C-beta reverse primer, and each round lasted roughly 9 cycles. TCRdb passed the multiplex PCR reads through MiXCR, listing each CDR3 protein once. The data hold about 54,000 distinct CDR3 sequences, with about 73% observed a single time. Unsorted bulk tissue of roughly 18-32 mg yielded co-extracted RNA and DNA. Trimming removed 4 bases from V and 1 base from J, with 14 bases in between. The germline gives CDR1 ENHRY, CDR2 SYGVKD. This CDR3 is built from 15 residues.

The receptor's source is a man aged 40-49 years with primary liver carcinoma and hepatitis B virus infection. The chain uses TRBV10-3 and TRBJ2-7; unclear D gene. Material: liver tumor tissue from sampling region 2. The sample's subset: tumor region T2, inferior pole. CDR3 in DNA: TGTGCCATCAGTGCCCCCGATATCTGGTCCTACGAGCAGTACTTC. This encodes CAISAPDIWSYEQYF.